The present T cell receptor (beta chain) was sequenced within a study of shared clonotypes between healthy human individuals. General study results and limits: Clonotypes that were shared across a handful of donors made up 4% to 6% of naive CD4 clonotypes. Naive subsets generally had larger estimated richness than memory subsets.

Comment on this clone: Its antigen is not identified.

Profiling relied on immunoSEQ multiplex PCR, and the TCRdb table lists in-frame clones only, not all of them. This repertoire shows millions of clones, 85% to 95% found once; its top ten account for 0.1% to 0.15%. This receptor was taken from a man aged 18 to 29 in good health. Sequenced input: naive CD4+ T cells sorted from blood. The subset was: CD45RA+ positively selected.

The CDR3 nucleotides are TGCGCCAGCAGCTTCCGAGAAGGCTACGAGCAGTACTTC. Translated, it gives CASSFREGYEQYF. V and J are TRBV5-1 and TRBJ2-7, with D hard to call. CDR1 SGHRS and CDR2 YFSETQ come from the germline V gene. V was trimmed by 2 bases and J by 3 bases, leaving 9 bases between them. This CDR3 has 13 amino acids.